This T cell receptor (beta chain) was captured in a study of T-cell reconstitution after alpha-beta-depleted transplantation in children. This clonotype came up many times. Its specificity is unknown. Whole-study findings and limits: Day-60 TCRbeta diversity that was high in some patients was derived from surviving recipient T cells and thymic progenitors.

Preparing the TCRbeta library involved the use of unique molecular identifiers. TCRdb analysed the PCR reads with MiXCR anew, one entry per CDR3 protein. The table includes hundreds of thousands of distinct CDR3 sequences, about 17% detected once. This material consisted of PBMCs, mostly from graft donor cells, taken 360 days after TCRalphabeta/CD19-depleted stem cell transplant. The TCR sequence derives from a boy less than two years old who had a stem cell transplant for Wiskott-Aldrich syndrome, so the T cells may come from the graft donor.

The CDR3 DNA reads as TGCAGTGCTAGAGACGGGCCCTACAATGAGCAGTTCTTC. Its protein product is CSARDGPYNEQFF. This chain links TRBV20-1 with TRBJ2-1; D gene unclear. Germline V lookup: CDR1 DFQATT, CDR2 SNEGSKA (reference sequence). The ends were cut back, 0 bases at V and 2 bases at J, with 5 bases in the middle. The CDR3 totals 13 residues.